The clone carrying this T cell receptor (beta chain) was seen at least ten times. The investigators amplified TCR beta CDR3 regions from RNA transcripts. With the HTBI primer set, the TCR CDR3 went through a first round of RT-PCR. TCRdb reprocessed the multiplex PCR reads with MiXCR, giving one entry per CDR3 protein. The table has around 450,000 distinct CDR3 sequences, about 15% seen once. This sample was included in a study of T cells in Graves' hyperthyroidism and ophthalmopathy. Around 10 ml fresh peripheral blood yielded the PBMCs. Sequencing input: blood. This sequence originates from a woman aged 18-30 years with Graves' hyperthyroidism.

The CDR3 here is CASSPAAFTDTQYF. CDR3 in DNA: TGTGCCAGCAGCCCAGCAGCATTCACAGATACGCAGTATTTT. The chain joins TRBV11-1 to TRBJ2-3; D gene ambiguous. Germline V CDR1 and CDR2: SGHAT, FQDESV (reference sequence). The CDR3 runs to 14 residues. V lost 5 bases, J lost 2 bases, and 11 bases lay in between.